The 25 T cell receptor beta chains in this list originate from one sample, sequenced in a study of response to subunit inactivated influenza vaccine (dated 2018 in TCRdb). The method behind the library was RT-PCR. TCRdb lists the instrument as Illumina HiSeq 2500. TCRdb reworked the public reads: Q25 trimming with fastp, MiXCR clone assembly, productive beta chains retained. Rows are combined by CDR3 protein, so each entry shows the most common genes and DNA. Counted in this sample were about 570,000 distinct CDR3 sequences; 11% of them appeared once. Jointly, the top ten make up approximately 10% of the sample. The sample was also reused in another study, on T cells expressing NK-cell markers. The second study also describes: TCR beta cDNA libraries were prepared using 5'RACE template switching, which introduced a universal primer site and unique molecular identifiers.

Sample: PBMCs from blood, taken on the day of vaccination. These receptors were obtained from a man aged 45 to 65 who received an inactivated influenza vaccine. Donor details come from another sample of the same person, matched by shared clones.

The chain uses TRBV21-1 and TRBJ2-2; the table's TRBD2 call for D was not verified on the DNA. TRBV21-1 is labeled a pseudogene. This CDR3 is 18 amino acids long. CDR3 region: CASSKELAGEGFTGELFF. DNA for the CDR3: TGTGCCAGCAGCAAAGAACTAGCAGGAGAGGGGTTCACCGGGGAGCTGTTTTTT.

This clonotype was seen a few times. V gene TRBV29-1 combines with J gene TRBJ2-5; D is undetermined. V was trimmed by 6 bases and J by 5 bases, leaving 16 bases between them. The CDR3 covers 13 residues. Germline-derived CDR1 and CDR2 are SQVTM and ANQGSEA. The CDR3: CSVFGHSRETQYF. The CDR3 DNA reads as TGCAGCGTCTTCGGGCATTCTAGGGAGACCCAGTACTTC.

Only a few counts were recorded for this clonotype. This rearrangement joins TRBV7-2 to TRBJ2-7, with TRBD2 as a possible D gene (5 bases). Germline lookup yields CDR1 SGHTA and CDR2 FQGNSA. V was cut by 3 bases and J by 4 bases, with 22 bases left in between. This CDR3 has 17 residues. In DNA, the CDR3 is TGTGCCAGCAGCTTCGGGTTGATGGGGTCCTTAGCGTACGAGCAGTACTTC. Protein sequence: CASSFGLMGSLAYEQYF.

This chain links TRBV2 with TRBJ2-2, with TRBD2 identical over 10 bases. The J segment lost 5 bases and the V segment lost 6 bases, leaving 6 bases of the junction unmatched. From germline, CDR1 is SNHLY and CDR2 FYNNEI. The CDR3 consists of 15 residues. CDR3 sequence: CASRPLAGKTGELFF. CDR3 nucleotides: TGTGCCAGCAGACCACTAGCGGGAAAGACCGGGGAGCTGTTTTTT.

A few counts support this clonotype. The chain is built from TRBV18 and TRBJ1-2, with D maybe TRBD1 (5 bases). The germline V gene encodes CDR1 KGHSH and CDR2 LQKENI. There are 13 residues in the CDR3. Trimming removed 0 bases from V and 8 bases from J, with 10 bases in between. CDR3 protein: CASSPPNDSGYTF. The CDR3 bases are TGTGCCAGCTCACCACCGAACGACAGCGGCTACACCTTC.

In DNA, the CDR3 is TGCAGTGCTGCCGTGGGGGGGAGAGAGCAGTACTTC. Translating it yields CSAAVGGREQYF. The chain uses TRBV20-1 and TRBJ2-7; the match to TRBD2 covers 7 bases. The CDR3 contains 12 residues. CDR1 and CDR2 (germline): DFQATT, SNEGSKA (reference sequence). V lost 5 bases to trimming and J lost 7 bases; unmatched junction nucleotides: 8.

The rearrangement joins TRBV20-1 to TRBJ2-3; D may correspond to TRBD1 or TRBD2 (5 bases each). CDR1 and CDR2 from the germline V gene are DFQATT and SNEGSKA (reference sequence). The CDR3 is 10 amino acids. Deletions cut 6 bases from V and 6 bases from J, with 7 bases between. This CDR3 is CSAGEDTQYF. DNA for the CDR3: TGCAGTGCAGGGGAGGATACGCAGTATTTT.

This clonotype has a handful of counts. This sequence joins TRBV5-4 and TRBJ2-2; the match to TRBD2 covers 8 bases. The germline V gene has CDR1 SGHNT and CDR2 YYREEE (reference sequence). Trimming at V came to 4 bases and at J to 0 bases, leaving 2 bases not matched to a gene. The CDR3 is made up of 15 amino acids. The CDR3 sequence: CASSAGLANTGELFF. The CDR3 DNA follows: TGTGCCAGCAGCGCGGGACTAGCGAACACCGGGGAGCTGTTTTTT. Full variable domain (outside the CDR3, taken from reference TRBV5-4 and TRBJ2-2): ETGVTQSPTHLIKTRGQQVTLRCSSQSGHNTVSWYQQALGQGPQFIFQYYREEENGRGNFPPRFSGLQFPNYSSELNVNALELDDSALYLCASSAGLANTGELFFGEGSRLTVL.

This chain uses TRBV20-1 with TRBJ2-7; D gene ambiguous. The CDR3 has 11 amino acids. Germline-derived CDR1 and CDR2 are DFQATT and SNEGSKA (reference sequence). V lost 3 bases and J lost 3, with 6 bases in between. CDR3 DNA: TGCAGTGCTAGTTCGCACTACGAGCAGTACTTC. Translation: CSASSHYEQYF.

The CDR3 DNA is TGTGCCAGCAGTTGGACGTCTAGGGGATACGAGCAGTACTTC. This gives the protein CASSWTSRGYEQYF. This chain connects TRBV6-2 or TRBV6-3 to TRBJ2-7; maybe TRBD1 (5 bases). Germline loops: CDR1 MNHEY, CDR2 SVGEGT. The CDR3 is made up of 14 amino acids. V was clipped by 4 bases and J by 4 bases, with 14 bases between them.

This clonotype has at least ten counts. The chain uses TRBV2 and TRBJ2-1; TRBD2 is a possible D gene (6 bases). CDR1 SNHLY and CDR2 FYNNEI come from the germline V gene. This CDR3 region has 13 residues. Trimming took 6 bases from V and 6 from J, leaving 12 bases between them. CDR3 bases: TGTGCCAGCAGCGGGAGTATCGGCAATGAGCAGTTCTTC. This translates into CASSGSIGNEQFF. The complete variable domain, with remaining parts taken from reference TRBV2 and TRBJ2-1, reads EPEVTQTPSHQVTQMGQEVILRCVPISNHLYFYWYRQILGQKVEFLVSFYNNEISEKSEIFDDQFSVERPDGSNFTLKIRSTKLEDSAMYFCASSGSIGNEQFFGPGTRLTVL.

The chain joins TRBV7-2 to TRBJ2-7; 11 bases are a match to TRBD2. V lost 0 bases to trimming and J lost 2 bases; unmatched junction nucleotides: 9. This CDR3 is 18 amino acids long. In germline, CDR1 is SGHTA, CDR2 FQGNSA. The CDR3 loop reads CASSLAITSGRVPYEQYF. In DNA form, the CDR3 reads TGTGCCAGCAGCTTAGCTATTACTAGCGGGAGAGTTCCCTACGAGCAGTACTTC.

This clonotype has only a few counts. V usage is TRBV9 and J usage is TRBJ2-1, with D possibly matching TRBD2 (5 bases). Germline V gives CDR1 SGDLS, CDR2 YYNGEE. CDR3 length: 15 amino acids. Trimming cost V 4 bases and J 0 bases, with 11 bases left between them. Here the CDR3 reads CASSSSGVSYNEQFF. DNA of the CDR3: TGTGCCAGCAGCTCAAGCGGAGTCTCCTACAATGAGCAGTTCTTC.

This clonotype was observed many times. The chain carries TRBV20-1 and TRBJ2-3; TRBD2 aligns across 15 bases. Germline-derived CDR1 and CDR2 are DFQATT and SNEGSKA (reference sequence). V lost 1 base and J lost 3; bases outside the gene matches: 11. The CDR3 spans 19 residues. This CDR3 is CSARGTSGRAVVRTDTQYF. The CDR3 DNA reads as TGCAGTGCTAGAGGGACTAGCGGGAGGGCCGTTGTCAGGACAGATACGCAGTATTTT.

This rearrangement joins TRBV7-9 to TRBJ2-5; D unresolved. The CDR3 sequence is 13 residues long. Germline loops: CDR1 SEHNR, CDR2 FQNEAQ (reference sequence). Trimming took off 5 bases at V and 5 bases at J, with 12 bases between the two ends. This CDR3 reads CASSRNHGETQYF. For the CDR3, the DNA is TGTGCCAGCAGCCGTAATCATGGGGAGACCCAGTACTTC.

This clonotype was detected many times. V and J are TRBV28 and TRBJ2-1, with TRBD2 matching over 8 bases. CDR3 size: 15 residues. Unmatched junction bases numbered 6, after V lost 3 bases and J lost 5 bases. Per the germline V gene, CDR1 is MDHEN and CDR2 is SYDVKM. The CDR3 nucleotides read TGTGCCAGCAGTTTTACGGGAGGGCGAAACAATGAGCAGTTCTTC. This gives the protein CASSFTGGRNNEQFF. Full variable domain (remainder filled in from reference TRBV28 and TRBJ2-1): DVKVTQSSRYLVKRTGEKVFLECVQDMDHENMFWYRQDPGLGLRLIYFSYDVKMKEKGDIPEGYSVSREKKERFSLILESASTNQTSMYLCASSFTGGRNNEQFFGPGTRLTVL.

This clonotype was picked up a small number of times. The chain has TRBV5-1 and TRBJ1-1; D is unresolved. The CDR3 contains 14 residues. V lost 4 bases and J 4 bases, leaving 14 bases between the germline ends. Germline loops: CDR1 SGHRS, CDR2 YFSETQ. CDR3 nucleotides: TGCGCCAGCAGCCGGGAACAGCCCCCCACTGAAGCTTTCTTT. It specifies CASSREQPPTEAFF.

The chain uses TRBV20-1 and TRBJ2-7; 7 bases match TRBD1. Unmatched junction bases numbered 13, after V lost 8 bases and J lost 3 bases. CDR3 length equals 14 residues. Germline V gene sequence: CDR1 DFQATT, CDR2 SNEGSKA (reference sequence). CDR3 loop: CSSVGYRGNYEQYF. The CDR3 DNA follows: TGCAGTTCCGTTGGGTACAGGGGAAACTACGAGCAGTACTTC.

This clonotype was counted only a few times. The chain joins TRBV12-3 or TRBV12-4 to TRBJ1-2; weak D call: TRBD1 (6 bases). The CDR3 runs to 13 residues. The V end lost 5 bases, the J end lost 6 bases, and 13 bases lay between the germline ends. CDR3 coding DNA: TGTGCCAGCAGTCCGTCGACAGGAAATGGCTACACCTTC. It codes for CASSPSTGNGYTF.

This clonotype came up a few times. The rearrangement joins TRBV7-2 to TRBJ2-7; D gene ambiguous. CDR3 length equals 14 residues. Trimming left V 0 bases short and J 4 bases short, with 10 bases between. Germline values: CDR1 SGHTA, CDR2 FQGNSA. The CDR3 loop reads CASSLASQEYEQYF. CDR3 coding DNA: TGTGCCAGCAGCTTAGCGAGTCAAGAATACGAGCAGTACTTC.

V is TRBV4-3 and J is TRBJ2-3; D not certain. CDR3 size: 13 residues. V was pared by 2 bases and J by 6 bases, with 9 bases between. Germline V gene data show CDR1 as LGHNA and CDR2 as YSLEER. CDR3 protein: CASSQSSWDTQYF. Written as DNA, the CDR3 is TGCGCCAGCAGCCAATCTAGTTGGGATACGCAGTATTTT.

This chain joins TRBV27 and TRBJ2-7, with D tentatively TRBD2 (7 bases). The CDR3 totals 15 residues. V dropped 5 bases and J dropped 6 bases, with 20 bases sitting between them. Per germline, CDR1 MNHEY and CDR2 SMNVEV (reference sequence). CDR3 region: CASSPLGRGNGEQYF. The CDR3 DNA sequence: TGTGCCAGCAGTCCTCTGGGGAGGGGGAATGGCGAGCAGTACTTC.

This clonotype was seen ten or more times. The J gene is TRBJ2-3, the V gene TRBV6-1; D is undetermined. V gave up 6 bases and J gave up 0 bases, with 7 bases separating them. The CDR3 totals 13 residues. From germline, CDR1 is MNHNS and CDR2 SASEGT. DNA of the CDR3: TGTGCCAGCAGACCCGACAGCACAGATACGCAGTATTTT. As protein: CASRPDSTDTQYF.

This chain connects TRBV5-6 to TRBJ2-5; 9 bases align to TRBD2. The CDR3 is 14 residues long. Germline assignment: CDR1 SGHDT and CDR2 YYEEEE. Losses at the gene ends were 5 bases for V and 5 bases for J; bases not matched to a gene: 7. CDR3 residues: CASSISGSAETQYF. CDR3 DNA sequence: TGTGCCAGCAGTATTAGCGGGAGTGCGGAGACCCAGTACTTC.

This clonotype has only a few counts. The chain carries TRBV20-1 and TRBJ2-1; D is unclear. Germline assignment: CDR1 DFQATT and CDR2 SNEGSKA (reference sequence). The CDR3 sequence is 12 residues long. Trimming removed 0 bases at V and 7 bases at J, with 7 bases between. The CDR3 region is CSARDLVNEQFF. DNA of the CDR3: TGCAGTGCTAGAGATCTGGTAAATGAGCAGTTCTTC.